What follows are 16 T cell receptor beta chains derived from one specimen sequenced in a study of cytomegalovirus exposure and HLA in healthy donors. Researchers ran the PCR with 60 Vbeta and 13 Jbeta primers. Sequencing was performed with immunoSEQ multiplex PCR; in TCRdb, only in-frame clones are kept and a portion is missing. The profile shows 80,000 to 100,000 clones, over 55% of them singletons. Material: PBMCs. Receptors originate from a woman aged 18-29 years in good health and CMV-seropositive.

The chain employs TRBV5-5 and TRBJ1-6, with D unresolved. Trimming shortened V by 0 bases and J by 10 bases, and 14 bases separated the two germline ends. Germline V gives CDR1 SGHKS, CDR2 YYEKEE (reference sequence). The length of the CDR3 is 15 residues. The CDR3 DNA reads as TGTGCCAGCAGCTTGGTCTCCGCTCTCGGGTCACCCCTCCACTTT. Translating it yields CASSLVSALGSPLHF.

Turning to this clone: Different DNA sequences within this sample yield the same CDR3. The chain links TRBV10-3 to TRBJ1-5, with a possible D match to TRBD1 (5 bases). Trimming removed 2 bases at V and 3 bases at J, with 11 bases between. This CDR3 is built from 15 residues. Germline loops: CDR1 ENHRY, CDR2 SYGVKD. CDR3 in amino acids: CAISEVAGFNQPQHF. For the CDR3, the DNA is TGTGCCATCAGTGAGGTAGCAGGGTTCAATCAGCCCCAGCATTTT.

V is TRBV27 and J is TRBJ2-7; 12 positions match TRBD2. The junction had 3 bases not matched to a gene; V was cut back by 6 bases and J by 0 bases. The CDR3 totals 15 residues. In germline, CDR1 is MNHEY, CDR2 SMNVEV (reference sequence). The CDR3 bases are TGTGCCAGCAGGGGGGGACTAGCGGGCTCCTACGAGCAGTACTTC. It specifies CASRGGLAGSYEQYF.

The chain links TRBV7-2 to TRBJ1-2; 8 positions agree with TRBD1. CDR1 is SGHTA and CDR2 is FQGNSA in the germline V gene. There are 13 residues in the CDR3. J lost 4 bases, V lost 3 bases, and 1 base had no gene match. CDR3 region: CASSFTGGYGYTF. DNA for the CDR3: TGTGCCAGCAGCTTCACAGGGGGCTATGGCTACACCTTC.

The chain is built from TRBV15 and TRBJ1-5; 7 bases match TRBD1. Germline V gene sequence: CDR1 LNHNV, CDR2 YYDKDF (reference sequence). CDR3 length: 20 residues. The junction had 21 bases not matched to a gene; V was cut back by 5 bases and J by 2 bases. The CDR3 is CATSPEWDSKNNGGNQPQHF. The CDR3 nucleotides are TGTGCCACCAGCCCCGAGTGGGACAGTAAGAATAACGGGGGCAATCAGCCCCAGCATTTT. The full variable domain, rest sourced from reference TRBV15 and TRBJ1-5, is DAMVIQNPRYQVTQFGKPVTLSCSQTLNHNVMYWYQQKSSQAPKLLFHYYDKDFNNEADTPDNFQSRRPNTSFCFLDIRSPGLGDTAMYLCATSPEWDSKNNGGNQPQHFGDGTRLSIL.

J is TRBJ2-1 and V is TRBV6-5; 7 nucleotides line up with TRBD1. V was pared by 5 bases and J by 6 bases, with 4 bases of the junction left unmatched. Germline values: CDR1 MNHEY, CDR2 SVGAGI. CDR3 length: 13 amino acids. This chain's CDR3 is CASSGDRANEQFF. The CDR3 DNA reads as TGTGCCAGCAGTGGGGACAGAGCCAATGAGCAGTTCTTC.

This clone was counted between two and nine times. This rearrangement joins TRBV4-3 to TRBJ2-7, with 12 bases lining up with TRBD2. The CDR3 runs to 16 residues. V gave up 5 bases and J gave up 6 bases; unmatched junction bases: 11. CDR1 is LGHNA, CDR2 YSLEER, per germline. CDR3 in amino acids: CASSALLAGGRGEQYF. The CDR3 nucleotides are TGCGCCAGCAGCGCATTACTAGCGGGAGGTCGTGGCGAGCAGTACTTC.

V usage is TRBV7-3 and J usage is TRBJ2-2, with a tentative D call TRBD2 (5 bases). V dropped 4 bases and J dropped 5 bases, with 8 bases sitting between them. CDR1 is SGHTA, CDR2 FQGTGA, per germline. The CDR3 consists of 13 residues. CDR3 sequence (DNA): TGTGCCAGCAGCTCCGGACTTACCGGGGAGCTGTTTTTT. Protein: CASSSGLTGELFF.

This clone was observed once. The chain carries TRBV5-6 and TRBJ2-1; 7 bases map to TRBD2. V shed 0 bases, J shed 5 bases, and the junction held 8 bases outside the gene matches. Germline assignment: CDR1 SGHDT and CDR2 YYEEEE. The CDR3 is 16 amino acids. The CDR3 loop is CASSLDVRGSDNEQFF. The CDR3 region has the DNA TGTGCCAGCAGCTTGGATGTACGCGGGAGTGACAATGAGCAGTTCTTC.

CDR3 in amino acids: CKGGTLGEQYF. CDR3 sequence (DNA): TGCAAGGGCGGGACCCTGGGGGAGCAGTACTTC. This chain connects TRBV20-1 to TRBJ2-7, with D possibly TRBD2 on 6 matching bases. Germline V gene data show CDR1 as DFQATT and CDR2 as SNEGSKA (reference sequence). This CDR3 has 11 amino acids.

The chain combines TRBV5-1 with TRBJ1-1; no definite D call. V lost 4 bases and J 3 bases, leaving 10 bases between the germline ends. CDR1 is SGHRS, CDR2 YFSETQ, per germline. The CDR3 loop spans 13 amino acids. CDR3 sequence: CASSQEPDTEAFF. The CDR3, as DNA: TGCGCCAGCAGCCAGGAACCGGACACTGAAGCTTTCTTT.

This chain links TRBV6-5 with TRBJ2-3; a possible D gene is TRBD2 (5 bases). The germline CDR1 and CDR2 sequences are MNHEY and SVGAGI. V dropped 4 bases and J dropped 6 bases, with 11 bases sitting between them. The CDR3 contains 13 residues. This CDR3 is CASSSPGGDTQYF. The CDR3 region has the DNA TGTGCCAGCAGTTCCCCAGGCGGGGATACGCAGTATTTT.

V is TRBV5-1 and J is TRBJ1-1; D gene ambiguous. The CDR3 has 14 residues. V shed 4 bases and J shed 4 bases, with 14 bases lying between them. Germline-derived CDR1 and CDR2 are SGHRS and YFSETQ. Written as DNA, the CDR3 is TGCGCCAGCAGCCGCGGGTCCGCCTCCACTGAAGCTTTCTTT. Translating it yields CASSRGSASTEAFF.

This rearrangement joins TRBV2 to TRBJ2-5, with 14 bases fitting TRBD2. With V trimmed by 4 bases and J by 1 base, 5 bases remained unmatched. The length of the CDR3 is 17 residues. Germline V gives CDR1 SNHLY, CDR2 FYNNEI. CDR3 in DNA: TGTGCCAGCAGTGGGACTAGCGGGGGGAATGGCCAAGAGACCCAGTACTTC. Translation: CASSGTSGGNGQETQYF.

The sample holds a few counts of this clone. V usage is TRBV6-5 and J usage is TRBJ2-7; 9 nucleotides line up with TRBD2. The CDR3 spans 14 residues. V shed 6 bases, J shed 2 bases, and the junction held 5 bases outside the gene matches. Germline CDR1 and CDR2: MNHEY and SVGAGI. DNA of the CDR3: TGTGCCAGCAGCTTAGCGGGGGCGACCTACGAGCAGTACTTC. Its protein product is CASSLAGATYEQYF.

V is TRBV5-6 and J is TRBJ1-1; the D gene is possibly TRBD1 (6 bases). CDR1 and CDR2 (germline): SGHDT, YYEEEE. Trimming removed 3 bases from V and 4 bases from J, with 22 bases in between. The CDR3 spans 17 residues. The DNA for the CDR3 is TGTGCCAGCAGCTCCCCCAGCCAAACAGGGTTTTCCACTGAAGCTTTCTTT. Translating it yields CASSSPSQTGFSTEAFF.